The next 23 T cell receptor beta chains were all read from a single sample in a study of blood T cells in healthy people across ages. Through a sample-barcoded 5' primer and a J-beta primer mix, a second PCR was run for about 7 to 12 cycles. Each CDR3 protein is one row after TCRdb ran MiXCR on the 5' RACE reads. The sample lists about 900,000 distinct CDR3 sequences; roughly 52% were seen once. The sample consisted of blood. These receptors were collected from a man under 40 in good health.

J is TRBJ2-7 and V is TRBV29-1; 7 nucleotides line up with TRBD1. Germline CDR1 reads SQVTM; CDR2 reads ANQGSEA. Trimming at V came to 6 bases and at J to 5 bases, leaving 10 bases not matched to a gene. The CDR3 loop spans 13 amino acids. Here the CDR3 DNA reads TGCAGCGTCGGGACAGTACTCACCCACGAGCAGTACTTC. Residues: CSVGTVLTHEQYF.

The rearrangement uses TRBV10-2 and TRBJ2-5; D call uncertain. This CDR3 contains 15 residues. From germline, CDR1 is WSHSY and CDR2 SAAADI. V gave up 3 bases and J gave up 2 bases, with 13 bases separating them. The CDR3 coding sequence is TGCGCCAGCAGTGACCACGACAATGCACAAGAGACCCAGTACTTC. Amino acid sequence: CASSDHDNAQETQYF.

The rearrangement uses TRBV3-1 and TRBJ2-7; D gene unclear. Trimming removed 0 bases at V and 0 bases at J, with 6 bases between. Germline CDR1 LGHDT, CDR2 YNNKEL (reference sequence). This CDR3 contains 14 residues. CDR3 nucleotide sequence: TGTGCCAGCAGCCAAGATTGGGACTCCTACGAGCAGTACTTC. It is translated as CASSQDWDSYEQYF.

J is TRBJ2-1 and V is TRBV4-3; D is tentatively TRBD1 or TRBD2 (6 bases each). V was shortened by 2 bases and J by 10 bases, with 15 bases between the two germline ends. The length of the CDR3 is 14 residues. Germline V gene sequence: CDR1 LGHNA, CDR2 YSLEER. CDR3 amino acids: CASSQSSGAWEQFF. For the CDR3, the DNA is TGCGCCAGCAGCCAATCTTCGGGGGCTTGGGAGCAGTTCTTC.

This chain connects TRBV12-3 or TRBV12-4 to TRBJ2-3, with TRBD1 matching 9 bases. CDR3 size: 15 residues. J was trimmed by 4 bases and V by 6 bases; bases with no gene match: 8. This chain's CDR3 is CASSKGQGPPDTQYF. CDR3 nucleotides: TGTGCCAGCAGCAAGGGACAGGGACCTCCAGATACGCAGTATTTT.

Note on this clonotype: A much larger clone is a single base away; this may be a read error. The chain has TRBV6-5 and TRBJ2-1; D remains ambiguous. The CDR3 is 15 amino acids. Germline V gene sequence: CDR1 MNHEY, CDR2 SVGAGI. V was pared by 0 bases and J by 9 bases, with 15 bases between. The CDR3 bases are TGTGCCAGCAGTTACTCGAAGACGCCGGCGAGTGAGCAGTTCTTC. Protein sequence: CASSYSKTPASEQFF.

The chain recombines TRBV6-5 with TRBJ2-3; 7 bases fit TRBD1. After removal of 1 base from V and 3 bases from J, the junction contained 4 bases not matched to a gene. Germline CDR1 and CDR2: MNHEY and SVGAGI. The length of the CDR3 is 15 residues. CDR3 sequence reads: CASSYYTTGTDTQYF. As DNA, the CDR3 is TGTGCCAGCAGTTACTACACGACAGGGACAGATACGCAGTATTTT.

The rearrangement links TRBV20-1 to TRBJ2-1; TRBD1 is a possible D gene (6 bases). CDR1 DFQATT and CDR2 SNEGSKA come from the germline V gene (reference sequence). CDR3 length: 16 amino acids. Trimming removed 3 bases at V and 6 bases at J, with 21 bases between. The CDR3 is CSASPSGTKGRNEQFF. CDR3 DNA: TGCAGTGCTAGTCCGTCCGGGACAAAGGGGCGCAATGAGCAGTTCTTC.

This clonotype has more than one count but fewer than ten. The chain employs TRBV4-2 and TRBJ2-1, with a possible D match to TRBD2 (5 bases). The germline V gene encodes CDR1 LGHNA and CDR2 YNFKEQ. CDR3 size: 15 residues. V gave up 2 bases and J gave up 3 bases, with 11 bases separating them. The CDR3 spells CASSQLLRDYNEQFF. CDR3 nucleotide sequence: TGTGCCAGCAGCCAACTACTCCGGGACTACAATGAGCAGTTCTTC.

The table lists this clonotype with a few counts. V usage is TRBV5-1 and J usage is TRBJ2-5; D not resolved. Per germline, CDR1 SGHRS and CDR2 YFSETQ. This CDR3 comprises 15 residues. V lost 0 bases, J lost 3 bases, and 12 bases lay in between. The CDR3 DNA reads TGCGCCAGCAGCTTGGGGACCATAATAGAAGAGACCCAGTACTTC. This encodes CASSLGTIIEETQYF.

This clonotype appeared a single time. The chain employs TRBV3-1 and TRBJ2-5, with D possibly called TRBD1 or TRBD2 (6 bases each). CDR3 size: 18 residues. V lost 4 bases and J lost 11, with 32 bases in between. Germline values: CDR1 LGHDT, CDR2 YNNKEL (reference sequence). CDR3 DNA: TGTGCCAGCAGCCGGGGGAGGAGGGGGAGCCCTGGTTTGAATGAGCAGTACTTC. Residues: CASSRGRRGSPGLNEQYF.

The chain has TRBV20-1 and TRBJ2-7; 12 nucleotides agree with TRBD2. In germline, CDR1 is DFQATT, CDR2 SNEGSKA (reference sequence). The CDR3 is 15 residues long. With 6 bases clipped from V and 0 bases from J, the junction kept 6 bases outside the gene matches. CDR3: CSARWTSGASYEQYF. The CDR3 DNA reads TGCAGTGCAAGGTGGACTAGCGGGGCCTCCTACGAGCAGTACTTC.

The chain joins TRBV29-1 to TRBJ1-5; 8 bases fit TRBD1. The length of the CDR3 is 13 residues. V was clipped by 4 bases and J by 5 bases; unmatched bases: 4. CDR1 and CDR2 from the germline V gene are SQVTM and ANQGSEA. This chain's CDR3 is CSVGTGRYQPQHF. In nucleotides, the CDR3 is TGCAGCGTTGGGACAGGGCGTTATCAGCCCCAGCATTTT.

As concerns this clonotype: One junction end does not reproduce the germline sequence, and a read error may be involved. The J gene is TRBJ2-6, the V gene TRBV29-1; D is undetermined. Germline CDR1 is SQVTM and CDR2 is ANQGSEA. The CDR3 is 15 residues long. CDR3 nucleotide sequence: TGCAGCGCTCCTGGCAGGACCTCTGAGGCCAACGTCCTGACTTTC. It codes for CSAPGRTSEANVLTF.

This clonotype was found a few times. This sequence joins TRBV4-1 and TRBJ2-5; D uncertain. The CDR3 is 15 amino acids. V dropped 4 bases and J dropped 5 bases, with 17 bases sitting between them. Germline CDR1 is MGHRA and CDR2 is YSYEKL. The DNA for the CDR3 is TGCGCCAGCAGCCCACACACAACGGTTTTGGAGACCCAGTACTTC. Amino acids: CASSPHTTVLETQYF.

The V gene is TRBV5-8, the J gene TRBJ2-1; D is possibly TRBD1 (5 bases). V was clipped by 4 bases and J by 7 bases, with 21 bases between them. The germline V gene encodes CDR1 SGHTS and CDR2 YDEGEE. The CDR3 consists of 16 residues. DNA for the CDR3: TGTGCCAGCAGCCTTAGGTGGAAACCAGGGTGGAATGAGCAGTTCTTC. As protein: CASSLRWKPGWNEQFF.

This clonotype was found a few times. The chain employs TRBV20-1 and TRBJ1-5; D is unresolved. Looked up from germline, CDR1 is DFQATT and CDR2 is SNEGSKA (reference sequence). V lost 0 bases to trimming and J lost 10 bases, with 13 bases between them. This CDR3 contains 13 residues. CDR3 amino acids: CSARDSRLDPQHF. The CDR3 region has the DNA TGCAGTGCTAGAGATTCGCGTCTCGACCCCCAGCATTTT.

The DNA of the CDR3 is TGTGCCAGCTCACCTTTGGACAGGGGTAACGGCTACACCTTC. It yields the protein CASSPLDRGNGYTF. The V gene is TRBV18, the J gene TRBJ1-2; the match to TRBD1 covers 9 bases. V trimming: 3 bases; J trimming: 8 bases; junction bases outside the gene matches: 7. Germline assignment: CDR1 KGHSH and CDR2 LQKENI. There are 14 residues in the CDR3.

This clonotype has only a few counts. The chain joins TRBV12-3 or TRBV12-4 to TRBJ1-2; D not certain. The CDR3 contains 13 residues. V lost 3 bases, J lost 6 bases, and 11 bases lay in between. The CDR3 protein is CASSLIPGHGYTF. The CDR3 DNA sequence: TGTGCCAGCAGTTTGATCCCGGGCCATGGCTACACCTTC.

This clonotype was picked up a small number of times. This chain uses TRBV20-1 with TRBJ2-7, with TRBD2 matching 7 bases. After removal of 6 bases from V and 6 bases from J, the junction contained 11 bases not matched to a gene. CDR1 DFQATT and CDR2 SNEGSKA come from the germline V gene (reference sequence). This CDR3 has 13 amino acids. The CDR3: CSAPRDRGVEQYF. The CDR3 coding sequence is TGCAGTGCGCCAAGAGATCGGGGGGTCGAGCAGTACTTC.

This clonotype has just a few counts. In nucleotides, the CDR3 is TGTGCCATCAGTGGGGGGACAGGGGTCATGAACACTGAAGCTTTCTTT. It specifies CAISGGTGVMNTEAFF. The rearrangement links TRBV10-3 to TRBJ1-1; 10 bases are shared with TRBD1. CDR1 is ENHRY and CDR2 is SYGVKD in the germline V gene. V was pared by 4 bases and J by 0 bases, with 5 bases of the junction left unmatched. This CDR3 has 16 residues.

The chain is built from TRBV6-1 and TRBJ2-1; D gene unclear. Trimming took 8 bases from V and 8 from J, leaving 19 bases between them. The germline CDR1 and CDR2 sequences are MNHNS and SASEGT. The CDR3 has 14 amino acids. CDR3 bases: TGTGCCAGCGGAGTCGCTAATTCTGCCCATGAGCAGTTCTTC. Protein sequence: CASGVANSAHEQFF.

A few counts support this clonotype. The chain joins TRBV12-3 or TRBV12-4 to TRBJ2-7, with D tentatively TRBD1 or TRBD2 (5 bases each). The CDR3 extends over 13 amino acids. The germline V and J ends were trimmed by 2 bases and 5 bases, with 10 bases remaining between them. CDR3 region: CASSLLGVNEQYF. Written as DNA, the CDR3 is TGTGCCAGCAGTTTACTGGGGGTGAACGAGCAGTACTTC.